These 31 T cell receptor beta chains came from one sample sequenced in a study of T cells after yellow fever vaccination. TCRdb processed the 5' RACE reads anew with MiXCR; each CDR3 protein has one entry. This sample carries around 67,000 distinct CDR3 sequences, approximately 7% of them seen once, and the ten largest clones take around a third. This sample comprised CD8+ T cells sorted from PBMCs, obtained 4 to 6 days after the first yellow fever vaccination. The receptors originated from a man between 18 and 35 years old who received the YFV17D yellow fever vaccine.

This clonotype was counted only a few times. The chain recombines TRBV7-9 with TRBJ1-2; weak D call: TRBD1 (6 bases). The CDR3 consists of 12 residues. Trimming removed 4 bases at V and 8 bases at J, with 11 bases between. The germline CDR1 and CDR2 sequences are SEHNR and FQNEAQ (reference sequence). CDR3 DNA sequence: TGTGCCAGCAGCTACAGGGCGCACGGCTACACCTTC. It codes for CASSYRAHGYTF.

This sequence joins TRBV5-4 and TRBJ2-7, with a possible D match to TRBD1 (5 bases). V lost 0 bases and J 12 bases, leaving 37 bases between the germline ends. Germline V gene data show CDR1 as SGHNT and CDR2 as YYREEE (reference sequence). The CDR3 covers 20 residues. As DNA, the CDR3 is TGTGCCAGCAGCTTGGAGACAGAGAGCTATAACCCATTACAAGACGTGGATCCGTACTTC. Its protein is CASSLETESYNPLQDVDPYF.

This chain connects TRBV6-2 or TRBV6-3 to TRBJ1-2; TRBD1 agrees at 9 bases. The CDR3 totals 16 residues. Unmatched junction bases numbered 15, after V lost 5 bases and J lost 8 bases. The germline CDR1 and CDR2 sequences are MNHEY and SVGEGT. In nucleotides, the CDR3 is TGTGCCAGCAGTCGGGATCCCGGGACAGGGTCGAGCGGCTACACCTTC. Amino acid sequence: CASSRDPGTGSSGYTF.

The chain carries TRBV7-9 and TRBJ1-2; the D is unclear. V lost 1 base and J 7 bases, leaving 7 bases between the germline ends. The CDR3 totals 12 residues. CDR1 is SEHNR, CDR2 FQNEAQ, per germline (reference sequence). The CDR3 region has the DNA TGTGCCAGCAGCTTAGTATCAGGTGGCTACACCTTC. Amino acids: CASSLVSGGYTF. Looking up the rest from reference TRBV7-9 and TRBJ1-2 gives the full variable domain: DTGVSQNPRHKITKRGQNVTFRCDPISEHNRLYWYRQTLGQGPEFLTYFQNEAQLEKSRLLSDRFSAERPKGSFSTLEIQRTEQGDSAMYLCASSLVSGGYTFGSGTRLTVV.

The CDR3 DNA follows: TGTGCCAGCAGTTTATCGACTGAATATAATTCACCCCTCCACTTT. It yields the protein CASSLSTEYNSPLHF. This chain uses TRBV27 with TRBJ1-6; D is undetermined. Germline loops: CDR1 MNHEY, CDR2 SMNVEV (reference sequence). The CDR3 length is 15 residues. The ends were cut back, 0 bases at V and 4 bases at J, with 7 bases in the middle.

This clonotype has only a few counts. The chain couples TRBV7-9 to TRBJ2-3; 10 bases are shared with TRBD2. CDR1 is SEHNR and CDR2 is FQNEAQ in the germline V gene (reference sequence). V shed 5 bases, J shed 4 bases, and the junction held 3 bases outside the gene matches. There are 14 residues in the CDR3. CDR3 protein: CASSDTSGADTQYF. The CDR3, as DNA: TGTGCCAGCAGCGATACTAGCGGGGCAGATACGCAGTATTTT.

This clonotype occurred a few times. This sequence joins TRBV5-1 and TRBJ2-3; D is uncertain. This CDR3 contains 20 residues. From germline, CDR1 is SGHRS and CDR2 YFSETQ. Between the trimmed V and J ends, which lost 1 base and 2 bases, there was a span of 26 bases. This CDR3 is CASSLTSARELKVDTDTQYF. The CDR3 bases are TGCGCCAGCAGCTTGACTTCGGCCAGAGAGTTGAAGGTTGACACAGATACGCAGTATTTT.

This clonotype has a handful of counts. The chain has TRBV6-1 and TRBJ1-5, with D possibly being TRBD1 (5 bases). Trimming stripped 2 bases from V and 5 bases from J, with 10 bases between. The CDR3 has 14 amino acids. The germline gives CDR1 MNHNS, CDR2 SASEGT. CDR3 loop: CASSESWGDQPQHF. The CDR3 DNA is TGTGCCAGCAGTGAAAGTTGGGGGGATCAGCCCCAGCATTTT.

This clonotype was counted a few times. The chain combines TRBV5-1 with TRBJ1-1; 10 bases map to TRBD1. V was pared by 6 bases and J by 3 bases, with 5 bases of the junction left unmatched. Per the germline V gene, CDR1 is SGHRS and CDR2 is YFSETQ. This CDR3 is 14 amino acids long. For the CDR3, the DNA is TGCGCCAGCACCCCCGGGACAGGGGACACTGAAGCTTTCTTT. It specifies CASTPGTGDTEAFF.

The V gene is TRBV12-3 or TRBV12-4, the J gene TRBJ2-3; D ambiguous. This CDR3 region has 14 residues. The ends were cut back, 3 bases at V and 2 bases at J, with 9 bases in the middle. In nucleotides, the CDR3 is TGTGCCAGCAGTTTCCTCGGAAACACAGATACGCAGTATTTT. Its translation: CASSFLGNTDTQYF.

The V and J genes are TRBV5-6 and TRBJ2-6, with a tentative D call TRBD1 (5 bases). There are 13 residues in the CDR3. Germline loops: CDR1 SGHDT, CDR2 YYEEEE. Trimming took off 6 bases at V and 4 bases at J, with 8 bases between the two ends. CDR3 nucleotide sequence: TGTGCCAGCAACAGGAAGGGGGCCAACGTCCTGACTTTC. Its translation is CASNRKGANVLTF.

V gene TRBV20-1 combines with J gene TRBJ1-2; no definite D call. The CDR3 is 12 residues long. The V gene's germline CDR1 is DFQATT and CDR2 SNEGSKA (reference sequence). Trimming took 3 bases from V and 6 from J, leaving 11 bases between them. CDR3 sequence (DNA): TGCAGTGCTAGTTCCGGGTTGGATGGCTACACCTTC. Amino acids: CSASSGLDGYTF.

This clonotype was seen more than once but under ten times. The V and J genes are TRBV4-1 and TRBJ2-5; no reliable D call. Germline assignment: CDR1 MGHRA and CDR2 YSYEKL. V was clipped by 4 bases and J by 5 bases, with 11 bases between them. The CDR3 totals 13 residues. CDR3: CASSLWARETQYF. CDR3 bases: TGCGCCAGCAGCCTTTGGGCCCGGGAGACCCAGTACTTC.

The chain is built from TRBV7-8 and TRBJ1-1, with D perhaps matching TRBD1 (6 bases). CDR3 length: 12 amino acids. Deletions cut 5 bases from V and 4 bases from J, with 8 bases between. CDR1 and CDR2 (germline): SGHVS, FQNEAQ. The CDR3: CASSPGVTEAFF. The CDR3, as DNA: TGTGCCAGCAGCCCAGGGGTCACTGAAGCTTTCTTT.

The rearrangement links TRBV7-9 to TRBJ1-5, with 7 bases identical to TRBD1. The germline V gene encodes CDR1 SEHNR and CDR2 FQNEAQ (reference sequence). V shed 3 bases and J 6 bases; nucleotides not matched to a gene: 8. The CDR3 extends over 15 amino acids. CDR3 amino acids: CASSFTGEAGQPQHF. CDR3 sequence (DNA): TGTGCCAGCAGCTTTACAGGGGAGGCCGGTCAGCCCCAGCATTTT.

This clonotype turned up a few times. J is TRBJ2-7 and V is TRBV9, with TRBD1 identical over 8 bases. V lost 0 bases to trimming and J lost 5 bases; unmatched junction nucleotides: 4. Per the germline V gene, CDR1 is SGDLS and CDR2 is YYNGEE. The CDR3 covers 14 residues. The CDR3 sequence is CASSVAGGLNEQYF. DNA of the CDR3: TGTGCCAGCAGCGTAGCAGGGGGCCTAAACGAGCAGTACTTC.

The chain joins TRBV4-1 to TRBJ1-5; TRBD1 is a possible D gene (5 bases). Trimming took off 1 base at V and 5 bases at J, with 12 bases between the two ends. Germline CDR1 MGHRA, CDR2 YSYEKL. This CDR3 region has 15 residues. The CDR3 region is CASSQVGQFHQPQHF. The CDR3 nucleotides are TGCGCCAGCAGCCAAGTGGGGCAGTTTCATCAGCCCCAGCATTTT.

This clonotype was seen at least ten times. The genes are TRBV15 and TRBJ1-1; TRBD1 is a possible D gene (6 bases). V dropped 2 bases and J dropped 4 bases, with 11 bases sitting between them. CDR3 size: 14 residues. Germline CDR1 reads LNHNV; CDR2 reads YYDKDF (reference sequence). CDR3 in DNA: TGTGCCACCAGCAGAACCAGGGGATCCACTGAAGCTTTCTTT. It encodes CATSRTRGSTEAFF.

The chain has TRBV4-1 and TRBJ2-3, with 10 bases fitting TRBD2. After removal of 3 bases from V and 0 bases from J, the junction contained 3 bases not matched to a gene. The CDR3 is made up of 16 amino acids. Germline V gene lookup returns CDR1 MGHRA and CDR2 YSYEKL. The CDR3 here is CASSHSSGSSTDTQYF. CDR3 sequence (DNA): TGCGCCAGCAGCCATTCTAGCGGGAGTAGCACAGATACGCAGTATTTT.

This clonotype was observed a few times. The rearrangement links TRBV7-9 to TRBJ1-3; 7 positions match TRBD1. With 2 bases clipped from V and 0 bases from J, the junction kept 4 bases outside the gene matches. CDR3 length: 16 residues. Germline V gives CDR1 SEHNR, CDR2 FQNEAQ (reference sequence). The CDR3 loop reads CASSLTTGLSGNTIYF. CDR3 in DNA: TGTGCCAGCAGCTTAACGACAGGGCTCTCTGGAAACACCATATATTTT.

The chain couples TRBV19 to TRBJ1-1; D not resolved. The CDR3 runs 13 residues. Trimming removed 5 bases from V and 5 bases from J, with 12 bases in between. Per germline, CDR1 LNHDA and CDR2 SQIVND (reference sequence). Written as DNA, the CDR3 is TGTGCCAGTAGTCCCCGAGGTCTGACTGAAGCTTTCTTT. The encoded protein is CASSPRGLTEAFF.

This clonotype was recorded at least ten times. The V and J genes are TRBV11-2 and TRBJ2-7; D not resolved. CDR3 length: 14 amino acids. Germline CDR1 reads SGHAT; CDR2 reads FQNNGV. V was trimmed by 2 bases and J by 7 bases, leaving 15 bases between them. CDR3 residues: CASSLRVLVFEQYF. The CDR3 coding sequence is TGTGCCAGCAGCTTAAGGGTTTTGGTGTTTGAGCAGTACTTC.

At least ten counts were recorded for this clonotype. This chain links TRBV7-9 with TRBJ2-7; D gene uncertain. Trimming removed 1 base from V and 2 bases from J, with 6 bases in between. This CDR3 is built from 13 residues. Germline CDR1 is SEHNR and CDR2 is FQNEAQ (reference sequence). The CDR3 protein is CASSLDMTYEQYV. The CDR3 DNA reads as TGTGCCAGCAGCTTAGACATGACCTACGAGCAGTACGTC.

The rearrangement links TRBV6-2 or TRBV6-3 to TRBJ1-3, with D hard to call. CDR1 and CDR2 from the germline V gene are MNHEY and SVGEGT. The germline V and J ends were trimmed by 2 bases and 0 bases, with 8 bases remaining between them. This CDR3 comprises 15 residues. This CDR3 is CASSYLRSSGNTIYF. The CDR3 coding sequence is TGTGCCAGCAGTTACCTAAGGTCCTCTGGAAACACCATATATTTT.

In this sample, this clonotype turned up a few times. This rearrangement joins TRBV4-1 to TRBJ1-2; weak D call: TRBD1 (5 bases). The CDR3 spans 14 residues. Per the germline V gene, CDR1 is MGHRA and CDR2 is YSYEKL. V gave up 1 base and J gave up 3 bases, with 9 bases separating them. The DNA of the CDR3 is TGCGCCAGCAGCCAAGTAGGGGTCGACTATGGCTACACCTTC. As protein: CASSQVGVDYGYTF.

The chain recombines TRBV27 with TRBJ1-1, with 10 bases identical to TRBD1. J gave up 0 bases and V 5 bases, and 12 bases lay outside the gene matches. Germline V gene sequence: CDR1 MNHEY, CDR2 SMNVEV (reference sequence). The CDR3 loop spans 18 amino acids. Written as DNA, the CDR3 is TGTGCCAGCAGTCCCCTTCGGACAGGGGGGGCCTTGAACACTGAAGCTTTCTTT. This encodes CASSPLRTGGALNTEAFF.

At least ten counts were recorded for this clonotype. The V gene is TRBV12-3 or TRBV12-4, the J gene TRBJ2-3; D is possibly TRBD1 or TRBD2 (5 bases each). V shed 1 base and J shed 5 bases, with 13 bases lying between them. The CDR3 has 15 residues. CDR3 DNA sequence: TGTGCCAGCAGTTTAGTAACCGGGGCCCTAGATACGCAGTATTTT. Protein product: CASSLVTGALDTQYF.

The J gene is TRBJ1-1, the V gene TRBV4-1; D is unresolved. Germline V gives CDR1 MGHRA, CDR2 YSYEKL. With 2 bases removed from V and 0 bases from J, the gap between germline ends came to 13 bases. The CDR3 consists of 16 residues. CDR3 in amino acids: CASSQNPGGMNTEAFF. The DNA for the CDR3 is TGCGCCAGCAGCCAAAATCCCGGAGGGATGAACACTGAAGCTTTCTTT.

Ten or more counts support this clonotype. The chain recombines TRBV27 with TRBJ1-2; perhaps TRBD1 as D (6 bases). V lost 8 bases, J lost 4 bases, and 20 bases lay in between. Germline V gene lookup returns CDR1 MNHEY and CDR2 SMNVEV (reference sequence). The CDR3 is made up of 15 amino acids. CDR3 in DNA: TGTGCCAGCGGAGCCGGGACACGCTTTCTCTATGGCTACACCTTC. The encoded protein is CASGAGTRFLYGYTF.

Ten or more counts support this clonotype. CDR3: CSVAGGKFYEQYF. For the CDR3, the DNA is TGCAGCGTGGCAGGGGGCAAGTTCTACGAGCAGTACTTC. V is TRBV29-1 and J is TRBJ2-7; 8 bases are shared with TRBD1. Trimming at V came to 6 bases and at J to 3 bases, leaving 7 bases not matched to a gene. This CDR3 is 13 amino acids long. Germline lookup yields CDR1 SQVTM and CDR2 ANQGSEA.

Remarks on this clonotype: It may be a read error: a sequence one base away is much more abundant. The rearrangement uses TRBV4-3 and TRBJ1-1; no definite D call. In germline, CDR1 is LGHNA, CDR2 YSLEER. The V end lost 4 bases, the J end lost 1 base, and 16 bases lay between the germline ends. CDR3 size: 16 residues. The CDR3 nucleotides are TGCGCCAGCAGCCTCCTTGGACGGCGGCGGAACACTGAAGCTTTCTTT. Its translation is CASSLLGRRRNTEAFF.